These T cell receptor beta chains were read from a single sample in a study of OX40 agonist ivuxolimab in advanced cancers. Sequencing used immunoSEQ multiplex PCR; TCRdb keeps in-frame clones, though not all of them. Here the sample spans around 46,000 clones, roughly nine tenths being singletons. Specimen: CD4+ or CD8+ T cells sorted from blood, collected in a trial of the OX40 agonist ivuxolimab. Receptor source: an adult with an advanced solid tumor such as melanoma, head and neck, liver or kidney cancer. Each CDR3 is given with its conserved first and last residue. The D gene is left open where the match is weak. Clone size appears in some rows only: once, few, many, or a class for an expanded clone.

. | TRBJ2-1 | TRBV2 | . | TGTGCCAGCAGTGCGGTGACCTCCTACAATGAGCAGTTCTTC | CASSAVTSYNEQFF
TRBD1 | TRBJ1-1 | TRBV6-5 | . | TGTGCCAGCAGTTTCGGACAGGGGAGTCGGACTGAAGCTTTCTTT | CASSFGQGSRTEAFF
TRBD1 | TRBJ1-5 | TRBV19 | . | TGTGCCAGTAGTGCCGGGACAGGGGTTGGGCAGCCCCAGCATTTT | CASSAGTGVGQPQHF
. | TRBJ1-2 | TRBV18 | . | TGTGCCAGCTCACCCGGGGCTCTAGTCGGGGCCTTTTATGGCTACACCTTC | CASSPGALVGAFYGYTF
. | TRBJ1-5 | TRBV19 | . | TGTGCCAGTAGTACCAGGGGAAATCAGCCCCAGCATTTT | CASSTRGNQPQHF
. | TRBJ1-2 | TRBV7-9 | . | TGTGCCAGCAGCCCCCCGAACAGCATTAACTATGGCTACACCTTC | CASSPPNSINYGYTF
. | TRBJ2-7 | TRBV5-3 | . | TGTGCCAGCAGCTCAGGGATCTCCTACGAGCAGTACTTC | CASSSGISYEQYF
. | TRBJ1-1 | TRBV6-6 | . | TGTGCCAGCAGTTACGGCACTGAAGCTTTCTTT | CASSYGTEAFF
. | TRBJ2-7 | TRBV5-1 | . | TGCGCCAGCAGCTTGGAGGCAGGGACCTCCTACGAGCAGTACTTC | CASSLEAGTSYEQYF
. | TRBJ2-2 | TRBV9 | once | TGTGCCAGCAGCGTGGCTCGGGGGGCCGCGAACACCGGGGAGCTGTTTTTT | CASSVARGAANTGELFF
. | TRBJ2-2 | TRBV4-1 | . | TGCGCCAGCAGCACTCAGGGTTACGGGGAGCTGTTTTTT | CASSTQGYGELFF
. | TRBJ2-1 | TRBV7-9 | . | TGTGCCAGCAGCTCCAATGAGCAGTTCTTC | CASSSNEQFF
. | TRBJ2-7 | TRBV30 | once | TGTGCCTGGGGGGGCCGGGTCGAGCAGTACTTC | CAWGGRVEQYF
TRBD2 | TRBJ2-7 | TRBV7-8 | . | TGTGCCAGCAGCCAGAGCGGGAGGTTGTCCTACGAGCAGTACTTC | CASSQSGRLSYEQYF
TRBD1 | TRBJ2-7 | TRBV7-9 | . | TGTGCCAGCAGCTTGGGCGACAGGGAATCTTACGAGCAGTACTTC | CASSLGDRESYEQYF
. | TRBJ1-2 | TRBV6-5 | . | TGTGCCAGCACCTTCGCCGTATTAAGCTATGGCTACACCTTC | CASTFAVLSYGYTF
. | TRBJ1-2 | TRBV20-1 | medium-sized | TGCAGTGCTAGAGATGTGGGCGGCTACACCTTC | CSARDVGGYTF
TRBD1 | TRBJ1-3 | TRBV18 | . | TGTGCCAGCTCGCCACAGGGGTACTCTGGAAACACCATATATTTT | CASSPQGYSGNTIYF
. | TRBJ1-2 | TRBV6-1 | . | TGTGCCAGCAGTGAAGGGCCAGAAATTAACTATGGCTACACCTTC | CASSEGPEINYGYTF
. | TRBJ2-2 | TRBV4-1 | . | TGCGCCAGCAGATCGAGCAGAGGAGCGAACACCGGGGAGCTGTTTTTT | CASRSSRGANTGELFF
. | TRBJ2-7 | TRBV7-8 | . | TGTGCCAGCAGCTTACCGCACGAGCAGTACTTC | CASSLPHEQYF
TRBD1 | TRBJ1-4 | TRBV6-6 | . | TGTGCCAGCAGTACCGGGACAGGGATGTTTTTT | CASSTGTGMFF
. | TRBJ2-7 | TRBV27 | . | TGTGCCAGCAGTTTGTGGGCGACAGGAGCTGGCGACGAGCAGTACTTC | CASSLWATGAGDEQYF